This entry is about one T cell receptor beta chain. The antigen remains undetermined. This sample was included in a study of vaccination effects on CD4 cells after COVID-19. ViraFEST assay sequencing came after antigen-specific CD4+ T cells were expanded with viral peptide pools. Following a 10-day culture, CD4+ T cells were purified. Sometime from March through December 2020, the person acquired a SARS-CoV-2 infection that PCR confirmed. They grew under 2.5 million PBMC in each well, adding around 10 IU/ml IL-2 and around 9.6 ug/ml peptides. IL-2 medium was substituted for half the medium on days 3 and 7. Assay: immunoSEQ multiplex PCR; the TCRdb copy retains only in-frame clones and omits some. The sample shows tens of thousands of clones, about 77% of them seen only once. Germline V gene sequence: CDR1 SEHNR, CDR2 FQNEAQ (reference sequence). Deletions cut 3 bases from V and 6 bases from J, with 24 bases between. The CDR3 totals 17 residues.

The receptor comes from a human donor who had a prior SARS-CoV-2 infection. The specimen was CD4+ T cells from PBMCs cultured with HCoV-NL63 spike peptides, collected before COVID-19 vaccination. The chain couples TRBV7-9 to TRBJ2-7; D gene ambiguous. This CDR3 is CASSFQITSTDSSEQYF. CDR3 DNA: TGTGCCAGCAGCTTCCAAATCACCAGTACAGATTCTAGCGAGCAGTACTTC.